This T cell receptor (beta chain) was identified during a study of OX40 agonist ivuxolimab in advanced cancers. A note on the overall study: The costimulatory receptor OX40 (CD134) was targeted by ivuxolimab, a fully human IgG2 agonistic monoclonal antibody. Of the 50 or so patients in dose escalation, some 20 had hepatocellular carcinoma, some 15 had melanoma, 9 had renal cell carcinoma and 9 had head and neck cancer. In the dose-escalation cohort, 65% to 90% of patients were male, and the mean age was about 55 years, with a range of roughly 20 to 85. Patients were allowed to have had prior anti-PD-1, anti-PD-L1 or anti-CTLA-4 therapy, and less than 45% of the dose-escalation patients had previously received checkpoint inhibitors. The monotherapy dose-escalation portion (N of about 50 patients) of the phase I ivuxolimab trial is reported in the paper. Intravenous ivuxolimab was administered to patients every 2 weeks at six dose levels: 0.01, 0.1, 0.3, 1.5, 3 and 10 mg/kg. Three dose-escalation patients achieved partial responses, one with hepatocellular carcinoma and two with cutaneous melanoma. The point of sequencing TCRbeta in the periphery was to test whether ivuxolimab changed TCR sequence diversity and drove clonal T-cell expansion. Study-wide findings and limitations: The antigen specificity of the peripheral T cells that underwent clonal expansion was not determined. In partial responders in the 0.1-3.0 mg/kg groups, normalized peripheral clonal expansion was found to be among the lowest, especially among CD8+ T cells. After ivuxolimab, more expanded clones were found on average in CD8+ T cells than in CD4+ T cells. Low levels of normalized T-cell clonal expansion were also seen in some patients who did not respond. At doses of 0.1 to 3.0 mg/kg, clonal expansion of both CD4+ and CD8+ blood T cells was observed from baseline to week 6.

Comments on this clone: Its binding antigen is unknown. Per-base qualities were not stored, and no clone one base away is much larger.

To sequence the TCRbeta CDR3 region, genomic DNA was isolated from the sorted cells. TCRbeta CDR3 regions were sequenced using the immunoSEQ Assay. The source is immuneACCESS, and TCRdb retained only in-frame sequences with V and J called. Part of the clones is not carried over; for the studies checked, unresolved V genes explain less than half of this, and the remainder is unexplained. For this sample the table gives 45,000 to 70,000 clones, of which more than 80% were detected only once. The biggest ten clones account for roughly 3.3% of the sample. The trial excluded patients who had a history of autoimmune disease or who were on systemic immunosuppression. Peripheral blood for TCR sequencing was drawn from every dose cohort at baseline, at cycle 4 day 1 and at cycle 7 day 1. Samples were obtained from an open-label, multicenter, first-in-human phase I dose-escalation trial of ivuxolimab. Adults with locally advanced or metastatic melanoma, renal cell carcinoma, hepatocellular carcinoma or head and neck squamous cell carcinoma were enrolled in the trial. CD4+ and CD8+ T cells were sorted separately from peripheral blood before TCR sequencing.

The germline V gene (reference sequence) gives CDR1 as GTSNPN and CDR2 as SVGIG. V and J lose 4 bases and 8 bases, and a span of 11 bases separates them. From the cysteine up to the phenylalanine, the CDR3 has a length of 11 residues. CDR3 DNA only is kept here, 33 bases in frame from base 1. This TCR derives from an adult with an advanced solid tumor such as melanoma, head and neck, liver or kidney cancer. The sequencing here drew on CD4+ or CD8+ T cells sorted from blood, taken in a trial of the OX40 agonist ivuxolimab. Recombination linked TRBV30 to TRBJ1-1; the D gene cannot be resolved reliably. The CDR3 corresponds to CAWTVPREAFF. The nucleotide sequence reads as follows: TGTGCCTGGACAGTCCCACGAGAAGCTTTCTTT.